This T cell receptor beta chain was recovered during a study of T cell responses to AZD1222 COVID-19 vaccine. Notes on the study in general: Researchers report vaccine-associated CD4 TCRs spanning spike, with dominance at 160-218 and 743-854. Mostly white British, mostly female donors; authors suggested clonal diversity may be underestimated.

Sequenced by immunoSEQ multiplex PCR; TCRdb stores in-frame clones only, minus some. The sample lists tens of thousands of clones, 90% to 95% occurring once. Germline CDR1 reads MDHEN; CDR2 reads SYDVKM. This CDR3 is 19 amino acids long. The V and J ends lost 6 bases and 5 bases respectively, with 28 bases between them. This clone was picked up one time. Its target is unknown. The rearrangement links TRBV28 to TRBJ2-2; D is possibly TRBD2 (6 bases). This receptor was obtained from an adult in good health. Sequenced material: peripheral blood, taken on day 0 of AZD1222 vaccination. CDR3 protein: CASSNGASVSSLVTGELFF. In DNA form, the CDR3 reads TGTGCCAGCAGCAATGGGGCTAGCGTGTCGAGTTTGGTGACCGGGGAGCTGTTTTTT.